These 18 T cell receptor beta chains came from one sample sequenced in a study of TIL therapy for anti-PD-1-resistant metastatic lung cancer. As to time point: pre-treatment sample, taken before nivolumab and TIL therapy. Sequencing used immunoSEQ v3. TCRdb's copy holds only in-frame clones and misses some; the assay was immunoSEQ multiplex PCR. The sample includes under 65,000 clones, 80% to 90% of them seen just once. The sample was blood, taken at baseline. These receptors all stem from a person aged 25-80 years with non-small cell lung cancer.

The chain combines TRBV11-2 with TRBJ1-5, with D unresolved. This CDR3 has 14 amino acids. Germline V lookup: CDR1 SGHAT, CDR2 FQNNGV. Trimming took 4 bases from V and 2 from J, leaving 9 bases between them. CDR3 protein: CASSSMVGNQPQHF. In DNA form, the CDR3 reads TGTGCCAGCAGCTCTATGGTGGGCAATCAGCCCCAGCATTTT.

The chain has TRBV4-3 and TRBJ2-1; TRBD1 matches 7 bases. In germline, CDR1 is LGHNA, CDR2 YSLEER. This CDR3 contains 15 residues. Trimming cost V 4 bases and J 1 base; bases outside gene matches: 4. The CDR3, as DNA: TGCGCCAGCAGCCGCCACAGGGGTTCCTACAATGAGCAGTTCTTC. Protein product: CASSRHRGSYNEQFF.

This clone was observed a few times. This chain connects TRBV7-2 to TRBJ1-2; the match to TRBD1 covers 7 bases. This CDR3 has 16 residues. With V trimmed by 0 bases and J by 2 bases, 6 bases remained unmatched. CDR1 SGHTA and CDR2 FQGNSA come from the germline V gene. CDR3 region: CASSLARWGQNYGYTF. In DNA, the CDR3 is TGTGCCAGCAGCTTAGCTAGGTGGGGACAGAACTATGGCTACACCTTC.

The V gene is TRBV19, the J gene TRBJ2-2, with D perhaps TRBD1 (6 bases). The germline V gene encodes CDR1 LNHDA and CDR2 SQIVND (reference sequence). V shed 7 bases and J shed 0 bases, with 12 bases lying between them. The CDR3 covers 15 residues. CDR3 protein: CASTKTGTNTGELFF. CDR3 nucleotide sequence: TGTGCCAGTACCAAGACAGGTACGAACACCGGGGAGCTGTTTTTT.

The V call is TRBV7-6, the J call TRBJ2-3; D is uncertain. The germline V gene has CDR1 SGHVS and CDR2 FNYEAQ. Deletions cut 5 bases from V and 0 bases from J, with 15 bases between. The CDR3 runs 16 residues. CDR3 residues: CASSHPRSSSTDTQYF. DNA of the CDR3: TGTGCCAGCAGCCACCCCCGTAGCAGCAGCACAGATACGCAGTATTTT.

This rearrangement joins TRBV18 to TRBJ2-7; a possible D gene is TRBD2 (5 bases). CDR1 KGHSH and CDR2 LQKENI come from the germline V gene. The CDR3 runs 14 residues. Trimming took 3 bases from V and 0 from J, leaving 9 bases between them. The CDR3 DNA follows: TGTGCCAGCTCACCTGGACTGAACTCCTACGAGCAGTACTTC. It yields the protein CASSPGLNSYEQYF.

The chain recombines TRBV19 with TRBJ1-3; maybe TRBD1 (6 bases). Germline CDR1 reads LNHDA; CDR2 reads SQIVND (reference sequence). The V end was cut by 6 bases, the J end by 2 bases, with 14 bases between. This CDR3 region has 15 residues. The DNA for the CDR3 is TGTGCCAGTAGATACGGGACAAAGACTGGAAACACCATATATTTT. Its translation is CASRYGTKTGNTIYF.

The rearrangement links TRBV27 to TRBJ2-3; D tentatively reads TRBD1 or TRBD2 (6 bases each). The CDR3 length is 13 residues. Deletions cut 8 bases from V and 5 bases from J, with 14 bases between. Germline assignment: CDR1 MNHEY and CDR2 SMNVEV (reference sequence). CDR3 in amino acids: CASVGGTIDTQYF. The DNA of the CDR3 is TGTGCCAGCGTGGGGGGCACGATAGATACGCAGTATTTT.

V usage is TRBV6-2 or TRBV6-3 and J usage is TRBJ1-2; 7 nucleotides match TRBD1. CDR3 length: 14 residues. The trim removed 2 bases at V and 8 bases at J, leaving 8 bases unmatched. Germline V gene data show CDR1 as MNHEY and CDR2 as SVGEGT. The CDR3 DNA reads TGTGCCAGCAGTTACCTTGGGACAGCGGACGGCTACACCTTC. Translating gives CASSYLGTADGYTF.

J is TRBJ1-4 and V is TRBV18; the match to TRBD1 covers 11 bases. This CDR3 region has 14 residues. Germline assignment: CDR1 KGHSH and CDR2 LQKENI. V dropped 2 bases and J dropped 7; count of bases not matched to a gene: 0. The chain's CDR3 is CASSPGTGGEKLFF. Written as DNA, the CDR3 is TGTGCCAGCTCACCAGGGACAGGGGGTGAAAAACTGTTTTTT.

The chain joins TRBV7-9 to TRBJ2-1; D is perhaps TRBD1 or TRBD2 (5 bases each). Germline CDR1 reads SEHNR; CDR2 reads FQNEAQ (reference sequence). The CDR3 sequence is 12 residues long. The V gene lost 4 bases and the J gene lost 9 bases, with 10 bases spanning the gap. CDR3 loop: CASSSLRGEQFF. The CDR3, as DNA: TGTGCCAGCAGCTCCCTGAGGGGTGAGCAGTTCTTC.

This clone showed up just a few times. V usage is TRBV19 and J usage is TRBJ2-1, with TRBD2 as a possible D gene (6 bases). Germline V CDR1 and CDR2: LNHDA, SQIVND (reference sequence). The CDR3 totals 13 residues. Trimming cost V 11 bases and J 6 bases, with 17 bases left between them. In nucleotides, the CDR3 is TGTGCCTCTAAGGGGCTAGCGCTCAATGAGCAGTTCTTC. Amino acids: CASKGLALNEQFF.

The chain couples TRBV6-2 or TRBV6-3 to TRBJ2-5; the D gene is possibly TRBD1 (5 bases). Germline CDR1 is MNHEY and CDR2 is SVGEGT. The V end was cut by 2 bases, the J end by 2 bases, with 12 bases between. The CDR3 totals 15 residues. The CDR3 DNA is TGTGCCAGCAGTTACGGTTTACAGGATCAAGAGACCCAGTACTTC. Residues: CASSYGLQDQETQYF.

The CDR3 loop reads CASTGLAVNPSSYNEQFF. CDR3 nucleotides: TGTGCCAGCACTGGACTAGCGGTGAATCCAAGCTCCTACAATGAGCAGTTCTTC. The chain has TRBV25-1 and TRBJ2-1, with 10 bases matching TRBD2. Germline V gives CDR1 MGHDK, CDR2 SYGVNS. The CDR3 runs 18 residues. V was clipped by 7 bases and J by 0 bases; unmatched bases: 12.

This chain uses TRBV6-2 or TRBV6-3 with TRBJ1-1; D perhaps matches TRBD1 (5 bases). CDR1 is MNHEY, CDR2 SVGEGT, per germline. The CDR3 is 12 residues long. V was clipped by 1 base and J by 9 bases, with 9 bases between them. This CDR3 is CASSYWEGKAFF. Written as DNA, the CDR3 is TGTGCCAGCAGTTACTGGGAGGGGAAAGCTTTCTTT.

The V and J genes are TRBV30 and TRBJ1-2; 8 bases are shared with TRBD1. The J segment lost 4 bases and the V segment lost 1 base, leaving 2 bases of the junction unmatched. The V gene's germline CDR1 is GTSNPN and CDR2 SVGIG (reference sequence). The CDR3 sequence is 13 residues long. This CDR3 reads CAWSADRGYGYTF. CDR3 in DNA: TGTGCCTGGAGTGCTGACAGGGGCTATGGCTACACCTTC.

The chain carries TRBV6-5 and TRBJ1-1; perhaps TRBD1 as D (6 bases). Germline lookup yields CDR1 MNHEY and CDR2 SVGAGI. Trimming cost V 7 bases and J 9 bases, with 15 bases left between them. The length of the CDR3 is 12 residues. Here the CDR3 reads CASTTEGGQAFF. The CDR3 DNA reads as TGTGCCAGCACGACCGAGGGGGGACAAGCTTTCTTT.

The count of this clone is one. The genes are TRBV6-5 and TRBJ1-1; 11 positions match TRBD1. The V and J ends lost 4 bases and 10 bases, in that order; junction bases with no gene match: 14. The CDR3 consists of 16 residues. The germline V gene encodes CDR1 MNHEY and CDR2 SVGAGI. CDR3 region: CASSSPGGQGAIGAFF. The CDR3 bases are TGTGCCAGCAGTTCCCCAGGCGGACAGGGGGCTATAGGAGCTTTCTTT.